The sample holds a few counts of the clone carrying this T cell receptor (beta chain). As yet, its antigen is unknown. The data derive from a study of response to subunit inactivated influenza vaccine. MiXCR was run by TCRdb on the RT-PCR reads, yielding one entry per CDR3 protein. The table includes about 520,000 distinct CDR3 sequences, over 9.5% detected once. The J segment lost 8 bases and the V segment lost 2 bases, leaving 5 bases of the junction unmatched. In germline, CDR1 is MGHDK, CDR2 SYGVNS. The CDR3 sequence is 13 residues long. Whole-study results and caveats: The study's authors posited that every seasonal influenza vaccination enlists few new T cells.

Material: PBMCs from blood, obtained roughly 47 days after vaccination. This sequence joins TRBV25-1 and TRBJ2-5, with TRBD2 matching 7 bases. This receptor was obtained from a man aged 45-65 years who received an inactivated influenza vaccine. CDR3 coding DNA: TGTGCCAGCAGTGAAGGCGGGAGAGGAACCCAGTACTTC. It encodes CASSEGGRGTQYF. The entire variable domain, with the rest obtained from reference TRBV25-1 and TRBJ2-5, is as follows: EADIYQTPRYLVIGTGKKITLECSQTMGHDKMYWYQQDPGMELHLIHYSYGVNSTEKGDLSSESTVSRIRTEHFPLTLESARPSHTSQYLCASSEGGRGTQYFGPGTRLLVL.